A selection of T cell receptor beta chains follows, all from one sample in a study of CD8 T cells in ankylosing spondylitis. MiXCR was run by TCRdb on the 5' RACE reads, yielding one entry per CDR3 protein. This table holds around 250,000 distinct CDR3 sequences, about 20% found once. What was sequenced was blood, either unsorted or a sorted T cell fraction (not recorded which). These receptors were obtained from a male donor with ankylosing spondylitis or in good health (not recorded which). CDR3s include the opening cysteine and the closing phenylalanine or tryptophan. Each record gives: clone size, V gene, D gene, J gene, CDR3 DNA, CDR3 protein. A D gene is named only where the DNA matches it firmly. Only some rows state a clone size, as once, few, many or a class for expanded clones.

clone_size: NA; v_call: TRBV7-9; d_call: NA; j_call: TRBJ1-4; cdr3_nt: TGTGCCAGCAGCTTAGCCGGGACGGAGATAGAAAAACTGTTTTTT; cdr3_aa: CASSLAGTEIEKLFF
clone_size: NA; v_call: TRBV5-1; d_call: NA; j_call: TRBJ2-1; cdr3_nt: TGCGCCAGCAGCTCAGAGGCGGCTGAGCAGTTCTTC; cdr3_aa: CASSSEAAEQFF
clone_size: many; v_call: TRBV3-1; d_call: TRBD2; j_call: TRBJ2-5; cdr3_nt: TGTGCCAGCAGCTCTCGGGGTAGCGGGAGTGATGAGACCCAGTACTTC; cdr3_aa: CASSSRGSGSDETQYF
clone_size: few; v_call: TRBV6-2/TRBV6-3; d_call: NA; j_call: TRBJ2-1; cdr3_nt: TGTGCCAGCAGCGTATCGTGGGGGGCTGAGCAGTTCTTC; cdr3_aa: CASSVSWGAEQFF
clone_size: few; v_call: TRBV4-3; d_call: NA; j_call: TRBJ1-2; cdr3_nt: TGCGCCAGCAGCCAAGGAGCCCTCGCGGGCTATGGCTACACCTTC; cdr3_aa: CASSQGALAGYGYTF
clone_size: NA; v_call: TRBV18; d_call: TRBD2; j_call: TRBJ2-1; cdr3_nt: TGTGCCAGCTCACCACCGGGTTTTCTCTCTGCGGGAGGGGACTACAATGAGCAGTTCTTC; cdr3_aa: CASSPPGFLSAGGDYNEQFF
clone_size: few; v_call: TRBV7-7; d_call: TRBD2; j_call: TRBJ2-5; cdr3_nt: TGTGCTAGCAGCTCGGGGACTAGCGGGAGACAAGAGACCCAGTACTTC; cdr3_aa: CASSSGTSGRQETQYF
clone_size: few; v_call: TRBV29-1; d_call: NA; j_call: TRBJ2-7; cdr3_nt: TGCAGCGTTGCCTTGCGGGAAACTCCCTACGAGCAGTACTTC; cdr3_aa: CSVALRETPYEQYF
clone_size: few; v_call: TRBV29-1; d_call: NA; j_call: TRBJ2-7; cdr3_nt: TGCAGCGTTTGCGAGCCGGGTACTAGCTCCTACGAGCAGTACTTC; cdr3_aa: CSVCEPGTSSYEQYF
clone_size: NA; v_call: TRBV5-4; d_call: NA; j_call: TRBJ1-6; cdr3_nt: TGTGCCAGCAGCTTGGCCGGTGGATCACCCCTCCACTTT; cdr3_aa: CASSLAGGSPLHF
clone_size: many; v_call: TRBV4-2; d_call: TRBD1; j_call: TRBJ2-7; cdr3_nt: TGTGCCAGCAGCCAAGTTTCGACAGGGACCTACGAGCAGTACTTC; cdr3_aa: CASSQVSTGTYEQYF
clone_size: NA; v_call: TRBV27; d_call: TRBD2; j_call: TRBJ2-5; cdr3_nt: TGTGCCAGCAGCCCCCTCGGACTAGCGGACCAAGAGACCCAGTACTTC; cdr3_aa: CASSPLGLADQETQYF